This TCR beta chain was retrieved from a study of blood T cell repertoires in COVID-19. Background on the study: The United States, Italy and Spain provided the acute and convalescent COVID-19 samples. The cDNA or gDNA used as material had been derived from T cells, B-cell-depleted T cells, or PBMCs.

Original data processing: Estimates of nucleated cell counts were drawn from the amplification of reference gene primers. Clones were read by immunoSEQ multiplex PCR, and TCRdb kept only the in-frame ones, dropping some. V, J and clone size were drawn from that table, and D and trimming were deduced from the DNA. The data hold about 230,000 clones, with roughly 88% observed a single time. Participants' own reports of clinical history determined their cohort assignment. J lost 2 bases, V lost 4 bases, and 8 bases had no gene match. The germline V gene has CDR1 LGHDT and CDR2 YNNKEL (reference sequence). The CDR3 covers 17 residues.

V is TRBV3-1 (or the pseudogene TRBV3-2) and J is TRBJ1-3; 10 bases align to TRBD1. The sequencing input was PBMCs or T cells enriched from blood (not recorded which). The receptor's source is a woman aged 40 to 50 with acute COVID-19. The CDR3 loop is CASSPPVGQGAGNTIYF. CDR3 sequence (DNA): TGTGCCAGCAGCCCACCTGTCGGACAGGGGGCTGGAAACACCATATATTTT.